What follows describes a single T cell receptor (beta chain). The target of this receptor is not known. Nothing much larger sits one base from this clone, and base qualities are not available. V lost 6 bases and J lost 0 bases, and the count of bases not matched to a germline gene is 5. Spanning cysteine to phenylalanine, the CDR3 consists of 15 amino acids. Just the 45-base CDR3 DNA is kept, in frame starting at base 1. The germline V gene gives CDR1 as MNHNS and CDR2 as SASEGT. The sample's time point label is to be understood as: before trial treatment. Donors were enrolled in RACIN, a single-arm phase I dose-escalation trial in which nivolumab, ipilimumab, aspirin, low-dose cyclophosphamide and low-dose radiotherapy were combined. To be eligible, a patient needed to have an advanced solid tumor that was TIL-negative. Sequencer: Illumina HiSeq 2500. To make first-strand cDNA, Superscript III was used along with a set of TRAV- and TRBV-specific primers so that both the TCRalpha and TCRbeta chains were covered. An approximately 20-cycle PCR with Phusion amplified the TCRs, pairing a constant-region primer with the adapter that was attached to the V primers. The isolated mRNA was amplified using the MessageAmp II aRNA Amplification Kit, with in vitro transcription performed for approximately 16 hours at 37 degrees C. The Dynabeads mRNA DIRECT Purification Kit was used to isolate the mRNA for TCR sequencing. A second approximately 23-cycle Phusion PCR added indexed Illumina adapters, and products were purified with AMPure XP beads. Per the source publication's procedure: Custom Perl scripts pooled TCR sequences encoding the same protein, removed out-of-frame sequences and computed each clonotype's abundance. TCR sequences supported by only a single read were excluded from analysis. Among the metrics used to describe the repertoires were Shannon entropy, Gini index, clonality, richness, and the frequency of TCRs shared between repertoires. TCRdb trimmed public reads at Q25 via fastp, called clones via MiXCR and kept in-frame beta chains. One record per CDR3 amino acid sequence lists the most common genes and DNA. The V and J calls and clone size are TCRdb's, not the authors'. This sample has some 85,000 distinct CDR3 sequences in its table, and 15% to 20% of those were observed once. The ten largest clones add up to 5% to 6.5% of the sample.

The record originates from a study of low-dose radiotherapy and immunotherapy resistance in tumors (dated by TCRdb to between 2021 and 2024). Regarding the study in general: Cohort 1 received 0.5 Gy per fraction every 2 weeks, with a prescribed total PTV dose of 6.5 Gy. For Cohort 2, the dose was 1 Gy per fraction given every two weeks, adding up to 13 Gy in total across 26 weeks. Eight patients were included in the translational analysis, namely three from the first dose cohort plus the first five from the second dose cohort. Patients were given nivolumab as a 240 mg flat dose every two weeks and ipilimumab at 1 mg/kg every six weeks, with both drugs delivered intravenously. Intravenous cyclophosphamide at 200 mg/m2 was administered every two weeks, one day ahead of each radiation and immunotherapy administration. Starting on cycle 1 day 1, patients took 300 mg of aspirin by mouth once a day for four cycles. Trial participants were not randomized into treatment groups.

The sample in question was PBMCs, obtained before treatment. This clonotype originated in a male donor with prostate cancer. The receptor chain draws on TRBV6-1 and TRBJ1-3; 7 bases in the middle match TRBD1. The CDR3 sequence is CASRGQRFSGNTIYF. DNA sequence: TGTGCCAGCAGGGGACAGAGATTCTCTGGAAACACCATATATTTT.